The T cell receptor (beta chain) described here comes from a study of post-analysis software for immune sequencing data. Study-wide context: There were relapsing-remitting, secondary progressive and progressive-relapsing multiple sclerosis among the disease courses included.

This CDR3 has 16 amino acids. J was trimmed by 0 bases and V by 7 bases; bases with no gene match: 11. Germline loops: CDR1 LGHNA, CDR2 YNFKEQ. The study, taken as a whole, reports: Controls significantly exceeded multiple sclerosis patients in normalized Chao1 diversity. Controls had lower frequencies than patients of a handful of TRBV segments, which included TRBV5-6, TRBV5-1 and TRBV20-1.

Unique molecular identifiers were carried by the TCR beta cDNA libraries. There were roughly 0.95 to 11 million T cells, and 480,000 or so cDNA molecules came from them. MiXCR, applied by TCRdb to the PCR reads, yields one record per CDR3 protein. This sample carries 650,000 to 850,000 distinct CDR3 sequences, 53% of them seen once, and the ten largest clones take approximately 4.5%. There are a few counts of this clonotype. The antigen is undetermined. Sequenced input: blood. This sequence originates from a girl between 10 and 17 years old with multiple sclerosis. The V call is TRBV4-2, the J call TRBJ2-7; the match to TRBD2 covers 8 bases. The CDR3 DNA is TGTGCCAGCACAGCCTCGGGAGGGCCGAGCTCCTACGAGCAGTACTTC. This sequence encodes CASTASGGPSSYEQYF.